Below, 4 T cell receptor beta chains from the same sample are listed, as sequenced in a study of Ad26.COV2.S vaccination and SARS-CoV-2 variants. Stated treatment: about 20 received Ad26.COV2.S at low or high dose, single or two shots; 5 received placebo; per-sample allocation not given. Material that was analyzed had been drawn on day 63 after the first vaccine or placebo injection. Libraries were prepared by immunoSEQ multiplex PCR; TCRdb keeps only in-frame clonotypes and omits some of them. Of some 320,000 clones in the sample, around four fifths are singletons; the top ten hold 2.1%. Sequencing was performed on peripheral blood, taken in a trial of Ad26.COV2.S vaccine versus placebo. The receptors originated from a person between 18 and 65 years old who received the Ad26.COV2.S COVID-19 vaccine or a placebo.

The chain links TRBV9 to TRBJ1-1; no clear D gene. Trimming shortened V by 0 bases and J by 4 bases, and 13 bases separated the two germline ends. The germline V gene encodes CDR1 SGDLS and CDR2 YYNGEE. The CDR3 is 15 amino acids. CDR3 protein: CASSVVYKEATEAFF. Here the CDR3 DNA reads TGTGCCAGCAGCGTAGTTTACAAGGAGGCCACTGAAGCTTTCTTT.

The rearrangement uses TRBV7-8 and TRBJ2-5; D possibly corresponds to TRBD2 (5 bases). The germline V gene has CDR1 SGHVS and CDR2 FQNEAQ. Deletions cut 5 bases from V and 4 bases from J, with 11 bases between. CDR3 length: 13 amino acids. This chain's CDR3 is CASSPDRGETQYF. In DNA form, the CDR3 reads TGTGCCAGCAGCCCCGACCGGGGAGAGACCCAGTACTTC.

CDR3 amino acids: CASSIDDNPYEQYF. The CDR3 DNA sequence: TGTGCCAGTAGTATAGATGACAACCCCTACGAGCAGTACTTC. The rearrangement links TRBV19 to TRBJ2-7; D gene unclear. CDR1 is LNHDA, CDR2 SQIVND, per germline (reference sequence). The CDR3 consists of 14 residues. V was clipped by 0 bases and J by 2 bases, with 8 bases between them. Using reference TRBV19 and TRBJ2-7 for the parts outside the CDR3, the full variable domain is DGGITQSPKYLFRKEGQNVTLSCEQNLNHDAMYWYRQDPGQGLRLIYYSQIVNDFQKGDIAEGYSVSREKKESFPLTVTSAQKNPTAFYLCASSIDDNPYEQYFGPGTRLTVT.

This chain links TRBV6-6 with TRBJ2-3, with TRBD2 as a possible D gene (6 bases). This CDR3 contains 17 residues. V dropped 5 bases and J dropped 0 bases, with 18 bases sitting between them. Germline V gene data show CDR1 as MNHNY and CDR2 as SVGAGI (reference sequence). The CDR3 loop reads CASSRLGGDLSTDTQYF. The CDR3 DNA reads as TGTGCCAGCAGTCGACTAGGAGGGGATCTGAGCACAGATACGCAGTATTTT.